The present entry profiles one TCR beta chain with its context. The antigen remains unidentified. Naive CD8 cells, CD45RO-negative and positively selected for CCR7, excluded terminally differentiated effector memory CD45RA+ cells. The data were obtained in a study of shared clonotypes between healthy human individuals. The study's findings and limits: Only blood samples were collected, and tissue repertoires likely differ.

Every immunoSEQ plate was one replicate of a subset's evenly spread DNA. The assay was immunoSEQ multiplex PCR, and TCRdb's table has in-frame clones only and misses some. In the table there are some 2 million clones, about 95% of which are singletons. Germline V gives CDR1 LGHNA, CDR2 YSLEER. V was pared by 0 bases and J by 2 bases, with 12 bases of the junction left unmatched. This CDR3 contains 18 residues. Specimen: naive CD8+ T cells sorted from blood. J is TRBJ2-7 and V is TRBV4-3; the match to TRBD1 covers 8 bases. The receptor's source is a man in his late teens or twenties in good health. The CDR3 DNA reads TGCGCCAGCAGCCAAGATCGGGCTGGGACAGGCCCACCCTACGAGCAGTACTTC. Translating gives CASSQDRAGTGPPYEQYF.